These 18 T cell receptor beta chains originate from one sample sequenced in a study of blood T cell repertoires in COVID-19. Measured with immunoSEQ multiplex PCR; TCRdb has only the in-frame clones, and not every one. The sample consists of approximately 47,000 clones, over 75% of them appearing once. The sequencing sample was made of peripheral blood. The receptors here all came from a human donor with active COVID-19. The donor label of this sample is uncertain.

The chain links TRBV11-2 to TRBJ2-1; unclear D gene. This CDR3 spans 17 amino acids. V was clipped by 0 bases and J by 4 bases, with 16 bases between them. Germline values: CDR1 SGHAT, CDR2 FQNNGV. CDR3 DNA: TGTGCCAGCAGCTTAGATCGCCAGACTTCGTTTTACAATGAGCAGTTCTTC. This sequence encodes CASSLDRQTSFYNEQFF.

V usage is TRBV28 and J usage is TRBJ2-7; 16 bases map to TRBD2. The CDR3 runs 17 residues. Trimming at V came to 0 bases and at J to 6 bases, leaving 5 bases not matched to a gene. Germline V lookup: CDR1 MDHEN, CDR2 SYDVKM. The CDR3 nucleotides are TGTGCCAGCAGTTTATGGGGACTAGCGGGGGGGCCTGGCGAGCAGTACTTC. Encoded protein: CASSLWGLAGGPGEQYF.

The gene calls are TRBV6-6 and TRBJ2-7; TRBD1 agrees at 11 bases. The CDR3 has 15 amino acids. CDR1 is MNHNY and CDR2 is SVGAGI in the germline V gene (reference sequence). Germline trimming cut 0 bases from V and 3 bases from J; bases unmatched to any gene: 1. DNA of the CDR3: TGTGCCAGCAGTTACTCCGGGACAGGGGGCTACGAGCAGTACTTC. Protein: CASSYSGTGGYEQYF.

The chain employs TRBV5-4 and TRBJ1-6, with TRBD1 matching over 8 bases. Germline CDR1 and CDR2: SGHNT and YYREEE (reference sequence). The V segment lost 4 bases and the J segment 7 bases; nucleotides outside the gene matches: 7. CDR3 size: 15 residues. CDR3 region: CASSPGQGLNSPLHF. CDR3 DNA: TGTGCCAGCAGCCCCGGACAGGGACTCAATTCACCCCTCCACTTT. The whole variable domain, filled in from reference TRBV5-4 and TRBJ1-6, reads ETGVTQSPTHLIKTRGQQVTLRCSSQSGHNTVSWYQQALGQGPQFIFQYYREEENGRGNFPPRFSGLQFPNYSSELNVNALELDDSALYLCASSPGQGLNSPLHFGNGTRLTVT.

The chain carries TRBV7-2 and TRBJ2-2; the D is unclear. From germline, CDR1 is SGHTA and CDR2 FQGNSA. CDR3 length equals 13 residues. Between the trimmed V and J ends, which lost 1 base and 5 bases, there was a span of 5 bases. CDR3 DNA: TGTGCCAGCAGCTTAGTGGCAACCGGGGAGCTGTTTTTT. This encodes CASSLVATGELFF.

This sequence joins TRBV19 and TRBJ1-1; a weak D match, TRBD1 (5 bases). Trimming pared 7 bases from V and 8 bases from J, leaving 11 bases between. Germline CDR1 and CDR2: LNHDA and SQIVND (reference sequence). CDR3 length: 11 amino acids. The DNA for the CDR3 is TGTGCCAGTAACACAGGACCCGAAGCTTTCTTT. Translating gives CASNTGPEAFF.

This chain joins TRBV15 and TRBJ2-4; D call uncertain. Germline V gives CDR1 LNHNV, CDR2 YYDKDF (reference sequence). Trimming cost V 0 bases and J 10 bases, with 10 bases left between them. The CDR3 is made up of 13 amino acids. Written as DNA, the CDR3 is TGTGCCACCAGCAGAGATATAGAGCTAATTCAGTACTTC. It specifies CATSRDIELIQYF.

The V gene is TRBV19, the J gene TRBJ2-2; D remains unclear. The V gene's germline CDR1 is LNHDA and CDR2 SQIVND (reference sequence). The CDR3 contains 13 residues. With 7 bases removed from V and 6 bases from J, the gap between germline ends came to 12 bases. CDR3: CASNRGVAGELFF. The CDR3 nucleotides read TGTGCCAGTAATCGAGGAGTGGCCGGGGAGCTGTTTTTT.

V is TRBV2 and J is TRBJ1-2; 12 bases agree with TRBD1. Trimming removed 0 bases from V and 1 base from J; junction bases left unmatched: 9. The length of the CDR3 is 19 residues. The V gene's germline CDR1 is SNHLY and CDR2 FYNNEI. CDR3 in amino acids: CASSEALPGQGAINYGYTF. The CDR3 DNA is TGTGCCAGCAGTGAAGCGCTTCCGGGACAGGGGGCCATTAACTATGGCTACACCTTC. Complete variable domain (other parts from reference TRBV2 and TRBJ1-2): EPEVTQTPSHQVTQMGQEVILRCVPISNHLYFYWYRQILGQKVEFLVSFYNNEISEKSEIFDDQFSVERPDGSNFTLKIRSTKLEDSAMYFCASSEALPGQGAINYGYTFGSGTRLTVV.

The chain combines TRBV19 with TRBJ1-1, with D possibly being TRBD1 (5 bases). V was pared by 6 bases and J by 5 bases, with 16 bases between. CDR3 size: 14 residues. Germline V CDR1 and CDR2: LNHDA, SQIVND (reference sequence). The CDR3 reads CASRSNGGRTEAFF. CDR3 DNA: TGTGCCAGTAGATCAAACGGGGGGAGGACTGAAGCTTTCTTT. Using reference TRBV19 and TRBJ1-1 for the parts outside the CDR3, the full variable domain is DGGITQSPKYLFRKEGQNVTLSCEQNLNHDAMYWYRQDPGQGLRLIYYSQIVNDFQKGDIAEGYSVSREKKESFPLTVTSAQKNPTAFYLCASRSNGGRTEAFFGQGTRLTVV.

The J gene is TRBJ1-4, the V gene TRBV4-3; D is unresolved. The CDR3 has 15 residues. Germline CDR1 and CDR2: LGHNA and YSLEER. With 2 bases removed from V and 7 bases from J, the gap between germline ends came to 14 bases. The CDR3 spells CASSQLASYGEKLFF. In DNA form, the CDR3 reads TGCGCCAGCAGCCAATTGGCCTCGTATGGTGAAAAACTGTTTTTT.

The CDR3 region is CASSSYYRDAFF. The CDR3 DNA is TGTGCCAGCAGCTCATACTATCGCGACGCTTTCTTT. The chain has TRBV7-8 and TRBJ1-1; D is ambiguous. From germline, CDR1 is SGHVS and CDR2 FQNEAQ. The germline V and J ends were trimmed by 4 bases and 11 bases, with 14 bases remaining between them. CDR3 size: 12 residues.

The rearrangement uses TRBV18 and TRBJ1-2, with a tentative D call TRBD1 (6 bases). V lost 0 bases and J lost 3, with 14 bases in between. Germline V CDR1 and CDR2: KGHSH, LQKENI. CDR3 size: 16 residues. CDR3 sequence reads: CASSPPGTSGDYGYTF. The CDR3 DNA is TGTGCCAGCTCACCACCCGGGACAAGCGGGGACTATGGCTACACCTTC.

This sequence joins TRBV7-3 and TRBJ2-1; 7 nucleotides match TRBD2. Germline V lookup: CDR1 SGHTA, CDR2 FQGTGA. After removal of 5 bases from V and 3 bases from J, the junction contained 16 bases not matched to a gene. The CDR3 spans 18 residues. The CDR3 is CASSPTFRSAGIYNEQFF. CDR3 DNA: TGTGCCAGCAGCCCAACCTTCCGATCAGCGGGAATCTACAATGAGCAGTTCTTC.

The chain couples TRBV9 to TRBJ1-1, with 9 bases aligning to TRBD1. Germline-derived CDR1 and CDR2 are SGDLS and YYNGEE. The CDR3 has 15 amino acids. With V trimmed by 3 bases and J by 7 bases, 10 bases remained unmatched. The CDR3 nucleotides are TGTGCCAGCAGCGCCGGGACAGGGACCAACGGTGAAGCTTTCTTT. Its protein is CASSAGTGTNGEAFF.

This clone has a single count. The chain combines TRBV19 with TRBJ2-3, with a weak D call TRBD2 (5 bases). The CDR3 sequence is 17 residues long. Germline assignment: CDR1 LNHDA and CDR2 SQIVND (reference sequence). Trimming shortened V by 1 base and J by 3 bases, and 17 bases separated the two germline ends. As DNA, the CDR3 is TGTGCCAGTAGTATAGGACTCGGGAAGTCGGCTACAGATACGCAGTATTTT. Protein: CASSIGLGKSATDTQYF.

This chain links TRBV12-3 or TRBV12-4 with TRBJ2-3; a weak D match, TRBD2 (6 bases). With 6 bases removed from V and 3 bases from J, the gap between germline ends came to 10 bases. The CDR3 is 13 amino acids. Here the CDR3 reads CASRGGGTDTQYF. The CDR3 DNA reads TGTGCCAGCAGAGGAGGAGGGACAGATACGCAGTATTTT.

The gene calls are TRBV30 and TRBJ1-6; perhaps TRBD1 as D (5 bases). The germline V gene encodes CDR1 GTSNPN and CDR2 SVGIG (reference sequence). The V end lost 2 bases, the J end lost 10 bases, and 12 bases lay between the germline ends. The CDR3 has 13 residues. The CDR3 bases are TGTGCCTGGAGTACCAGGGCTCGATCACCCCTCCACTTT. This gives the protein CAWSTRARSPLHF.